This TCR beta chain was identified in a study of cytomegalovirus exposure and HLA in healthy donors. General study results and limits: Exclusion as indistinguishable affected some V segments, including TRBV6-2 and TRBV6-3. When presence/absence was analysed, sequencing depth was taken to be roughly uniform across donors.

60 Vbeta and 13 Jbeta primers were used in PCR. Clones were read by immunoSEQ multiplex PCR, and TCRdb kept only the in-frame ones, dropping some. The sample has 180,000 or so clones, roughly 10% seen once. Note on this clone: Its target is unknown.

The CDR3 sequence is 16 residues long. The V gene end was trimmed by 1 base and the J gene end by 0 bases; junction bases not matched to a gene: 4. Germline CDR1 LGHNT, CDR2 FRNRAP. V gene TRBV12-5 combines with J gene TRBJ2-5; TRBD1 matches 8 bases. The clonotype comes from a young woman in good health and CMV-seropositive. Sequenced material: PBMCs. The CDR3 loop reads CASGLGQGAYQETQYF. In DNA form, the CDR3 reads TGTGCTAGTGGTTTGGGCCAGGGGGCCTACCAAGAGACCCAGTACTTC.